This passage covers 27 T cell receptor beta chains from one sample sequenced in a study of long-term antiretroviral therapy in people with HIV (dated by TCRdb to between 2021 and 2022). The immunoSEQ hsTCRB v3.0 assay was used at survey level resolution to sequence the TRB variable region. The table was pulled from immuneACCESS by TCRdb, which kept in-frame rearrangements only. Such tables lose some clones; where checked, under half of the loss comes from unresolved V genes, and the rest has no known cause. In this sample the table shows about 33,000 clones, 65% to 80% of which occur a single time. The ten largest clonotypes hold just over 7% of the sample. The sample consisted of unsorted PBMCs, taken 2 years after starting antiretroviral therapy. The receptors originated from a woman aged 50 to 60 with HIV.

The chain couples TRBV9 to TRBJ1-4, with a weak D call TRBD1 (5 bases). Trimming took 0 bases from V and 0 from J, leaving 9 bases between them. CDR3 size: 16 residues. The germline gives CDR1 SGDLS, CDR2 YYNGEE. The CDR3 nucleotides read TGTGCCAGCAGCGTAGCAGGGAGTGCAACTAATGAAAAACTGTTTTTT. This translates into CASSVAGSATNEKLFF.

The V and J genes are TRBV19 and TRBJ1-2; the D gene is possibly TRBD1 (6 bases). V was pared by 3 bases and J by 4 bases, with 9 bases between. Germline CDR1 is LNHDA and CDR2 is SQIVND (reference sequence). The CDR3 extends over 13 amino acids. The CDR3 coding sequence is TGTGCCAGTAGTATGGACAGTACCTATGGCTACACCTTC. Its protein product is CASSMDSTYGYTF.

This clone has a handful of counts. The sample holds other DNA sequences that translate to the same CDR3. V and J are TRBV29-1 and TRBJ1-6; D gene unclear. The CDR3 length is 12 residues. V lost 6 bases and J lost 7, with 10 bases in between. Germline CDR1 is SQVTM and CDR2 is ANQGSEA. CDR3: CSVQDGNSPLHF. The CDR3, as DNA: TGCAGCGTCCAGGACGGAAATTCACCCCTCCACTTT.

This clone was found a few times. The genes are TRBV7-9 and TRBJ1-4; D ambiguous. Looked up from germline, CDR1 is SEHNR and CDR2 is FQNEAQ (reference sequence). This CDR3 has 12 amino acids. V was trimmed by 1 base and J by 14 bases, leaving 11 bases between them. CDR3 sequence: CASSLEGRSLFF. CDR3 bases: TGTGCCAGCAGCTTAGAGGGCAGGTCCCTGTTTTTT.

The chain recombines TRBV5-6 with TRBJ2-5; no clear D gene. The CDR3 is 14 residues long. Per germline, CDR1 SGHDT and CDR2 YYEEEE. V was clipped by 3 bases and J by 1 base, with 10 bases between them. Written as DNA, the CDR3 is TGTGCCAGCAGCTACCTATCAGGCCAAGAGACCCAGTACTTC. It specifies CASSYLSGQETQYF. The variable domain in full, with the rest retrieved from reference TRBV5-6 and TRBJ2-5, is DAGVTQSPTHLIKTRGQQVTLRCSPKSGHDTVSWYQQALGQGPQFIFQYYEEEERQRGNFPDRFSGHQFPNYSSELNVNALLLGDSALYLCASSYLSGQETQYFGPGTRLLVL.

The chain has TRBV7-8 and TRBJ2-7; 10 bases align to TRBD1. The J segment lost 6 bases and the V segment lost 2 bases, leaving 7 bases of the junction unmatched. This CDR3 contains 15 residues. Looked up from germline, CDR1 is SGHVS and CDR2 is FQNEAQ. CDR3 nucleotide sequence: TGTGCCAGCAGCTTAAGGGGACAGGGGTTCCCCGAGCAGTACTTC. Translating gives CASSLRGQGFPEQYF.

V usage is TRBV20-1 and J usage is TRBJ2-3; D is ambiguous. Looked up from germline, CDR1 is DFQATT and CDR2 is SNEGSKA (reference sequence). Trimming cost V 0 bases and J 6 bases, with 4 bases left between them. The CDR3 totals 11 residues. CDR3 nucleotides: TGCAGTGCTAGAGATACGGATACGCAGTATTTT. Translating it yields CSARDTDTQYF.

This chain links TRBV11-2 with TRBJ2-7; D is possibly TRBD2 (6 bases). V lost 1 base and J lost 2, with 6 bases in between. The CDR3 has 13 amino acids. Germline CDR1 is SGHAT and CDR2 is FQNNGV. The CDR3 here is CASSLGGTYEQYF. The CDR3 region has the DNA TGTGCCAGCAGCTTAGGCGGGACCTACGAGCAGTACTTC.

The chain is built from TRBV14 and TRBJ1-2; the D gene is possibly TRBD1 (5 bases). V was clipped by 0 bases and J by 8 bases, with 13 bases between them. The CDR3 covers 14 residues. In germline, CDR1 is SGHDN, CDR2 FVKESK. The CDR3 coding sequence is TGTGCCAGCAGCCAAGAAGTTACGCGGGGCGGCTACACCTTC. Translating it yields CASSQEVTRGGYTF.

The chain employs TRBV12-5 and TRBJ2-6; 9 bases line up with TRBD2. Unmatched junction bases numbered 6, after V lost 6 bases and J lost 0 bases. Germline CDR1 reads LGHNT; CDR2 reads FRNRAP. CDR3 size: 17 residues. CDR3 loop: CASGGTSRSSGANVLTF. The CDR3 DNA sequence: TGTGCTAGTGGGGGGACTAGCAGGAGCTCTGGGGCCAACGTCCTGACTTTC.

For the CDR3, the DNA is TGTGCCAGCAGTGATGTGGGGGCGAATACTGAAGCTTTCTTT. Protein: CASSDVGANTEAFF. This chain uses TRBV25-1 with TRBJ1-1, with a possible D match to TRBD1 (6 bases). The CDR3 runs 14 residues. From germline, CDR1 is MGHDK and CDR2 SYGVNS. The germline V and J ends were trimmed by 3 bases and 5 bases, with 13 bases remaining between them.

This chain uses TRBV18 with TRBJ1-5, with 7 bases aligning to TRBD1. J was trimmed by 5 bases and V by 3 bases; bases with no gene match: 10. CDR3 length: 16 residues. In germline, CDR1 is KGHSH, CDR2 LQKENI. DNA for the CDR3: TGTGCCAGCTCACCCCCGCAGGGGACAGTTGATCAGCCCCAGCATTTT. Protein sequence: CASSPPQGTVDQPQHF. The full variable domain, completed using reference TRBV18 and TRBJ1-5, is NAGVMQNPRHLVRRRGQEARLRCSPMKGHSHVYWYRQLPEEGLKFMVYLQKENIIDESGMPKERFSAEFPKEGPSILRIQQVVRGDSAAYFCASSPPQGTVDQPQHFGDGTRLSIL.

V and J are TRBV7-2 and TRBJ2-3; 11 bases map to TRBD2. This CDR3 has 16 amino acids. Looked up from germline, CDR1 is SGHTA and CDR2 is FQGNSA. Trimming removed 6 bases from V and 4 bases from J; junction bases left unmatched: 9. The CDR3: CASSLTGTSGSDTQYF. CDR3 in DNA: TGTGCCAGCAGTCTGACCGGGACTAGCGGTTCAGATACGCAGTATTTT.

The rearrangement links TRBV7-2 to TRBJ2-6; possible D gene TRBD1, 5 bases. The V gene's germline CDR1 is SGHTA and CDR2 FQGNSA. V lost 4 bases and J 4 bases, leaving 11 bases between the germline ends. This CDR3 is 15 amino acids long. DNA for the CDR3: TGTGCCAGCAGCTACCAGGGTTCCGGGGCCAACGTCCTGACTTTC. This encodes CASSYQGSGANVLTF.

This chain uses TRBV18 with TRBJ1-3; D is unresolved. Between the trimmed V and J ends, which lost 3 bases and 2 bases, there was a span of 8 bases. The CDR3 length is 14 residues. Per the germline V gene, CDR1 is KGHSH and CDR2 is LQKENI. CDR3 sequence: CASSPSSTGNTIYF. CDR3 bases: TGTGCCAGCTCACCCTCGAGTACTGGAAACACCATATATTTT.

V usage is TRBV18 and J usage is TRBJ1-2, with 8 bases matching TRBD1. In germline, CDR1 is KGHSH, CDR2 LQKENI. This CDR3 comprises 14 residues. V shed 2 bases, J shed 8 bases, and the junction held 7 bases outside the gene matches. The CDR3 DNA reads as TGTGCCAGCTCACCAAGGCAGGGGGCGTGGGGCTACACCTTC. This encodes CASSPRQGAWGYTF.

The chain has TRBV5-5 and TRBJ2-3; unclear D gene. The CDR3 spans 12 residues. In germline, CDR1 is SGHKS, CDR2 YYEKEE (reference sequence). The ends were cut back, 3 bases at V and 0 bases at J, with 2 bases in the middle. Here the CDR3 reads CASSYSTDTQYF. Written as DNA, the CDR3 is TGTGCCAGCAGCTACAGCACAGATACGCAGTATTTT.

V and J are TRBV5-8 and TRBJ1-3; 10 positions agree with TRBD1. The CDR3 is 15 residues long. CDR1 SGHTS and CDR2 YDEGEE come from the germline V gene. The junction had 3 bases not matched to a gene; V was cut back by 4 bases and J by 2 bases. The CDR3 DNA follows: TGTGCCAGCAGCCCAGGGACAGGGGCTGGAAACACCATATATTTT. Its translation is CASSPGTGAGNTIYF.

The V gene is TRBV29-1, the J gene TRBJ1-5; 8 bases are shared with TRBD1. Germline V gene lookup returns CDR1 SQVTM and CDR2 ANQGSEA. The CDR3 runs to 13 residues. V dropped 4 bases and J dropped 8; count of bases not matched to a gene: 7. The CDR3 reads CSVGTGRLEPQHF. For the CDR3, the DNA is TGCAGCGTTGGGACAGGGCGTCTCGAGCCCCAGCATTTT. Complete variable domain (other parts from reference TRBV29-1 and TRBJ1-5): SAVISQKPSRDICQRGTSLTIQCQVDSQVTMMFWYRQQPGQSLTLIATANQGSEATYESGFVIDKFPISRPNLTFSTLTVSNMSPEDSSIYLCSVGTGRLEPQHFGDGTRLSIL.

The V gene is TRBV5-1, the J gene TRBJ1-4, with D maybe TRBD1 (5 bases). Per the germline V gene, CDR1 is SGHRS and CDR2 is YFSETQ. This CDR3 has 14 amino acids. V was cut by 4 bases and J by 8 bases, with 15 bases left in between. CDR3 amino acids: CASSRDPQGEKLFF. DNA of the CDR3: TGCGCCAGCAGCAGGGACCCCCAAGGGGAAAAACTGTTTTTT.

The chain has TRBV9 and TRBJ2-1; 7 bases line up with TRBD2. V gave up 0 bases and J gave up 0 bases; unmatched junction bases: 3. From germline, CDR1 is SGDLS and CDR2 YYNGEE. The CDR3 has 16 residues. The CDR3 DNA reads as TGTGCCAGCAGCGTAGGAGCGGGGAGCTCCTACAATGAGCAGTTCTTC. Encoded protein: CASSVGAGSSYNEQFF.

V and J are TRBV5-1 and TRBJ2-1; 9 positions agree with TRBD2. The V gene's germline CDR1 is SGHRS and CDR2 YFSETQ. V gave up 7 bases and J gave up 4 bases; unmatched junction bases: 12. The CDR3 runs 16 residues. DNA of the CDR3: TGCGCCAGCTCCCCCTTAGCGGGGGAGGCGTACAATGAGCAGTTCTTC. It codes for CASSPLAGEAYNEQFF.

V usage is TRBV30 and J usage is TRBJ1-1; TRBD1 aligns across 8 bases. Trimming cost V 1 base and J 11 bases; bases outside gene matches: 3. From germline, CDR1 is GTSNPN and CDR2 SVGIG (reference sequence). This CDR3 is 11 amino acids long. The CDR3 nucleotides are TGTGCCTGGAGTGCGGACAGGGTTGCTTTCTTT. It codes for CAWSADRVAFF.

This chain connects TRBV29-1 to TRBJ2-1; tentatively, D is TRBD2 (6 bases). The ends were cut back, 4 bases at V and 2 bases at J, with 12 bases in the middle. CDR1 is SQVTM, CDR2 ANQGSEA, per germline. The CDR3 has 14 amino acids. CDR3 nucleotides: TGCAGCGTTGTGGTCGGGGGTCCCTACAATGAGCAGTTCTTC. This sequence encodes CSVVVGGPYNEQFF.

The chain uses TRBV5-1 and TRBJ2-7, with D perhaps matching TRBD2 (7 bases). The CDR3 has 14 amino acids. Germline values: CDR1 SGHRS, CDR2 YFSETQ. Trimming took off 2 bases at V and 4 bases at J, with 13 bases between the two ends. The CDR3, as DNA: TGCGCCAGCAGCTTAACGGGGGGACAATACGAGCAGTACTTC. This gives the protein CASSLTGGQYEQYF.

This clone has more than one count but fewer than ten. The gene calls are TRBV5-1 and TRBJ1-3, with D uncertain. The V gene's germline CDR1 is SGHRS and CDR2 YFSETQ. Trimming stripped 5 bases from V and 4 bases from J, with 7 bases between. This CDR3 comprises 12 residues. DNA of the CDR3: TGCGCCAGCAGTCCCGGCGGAAACACCATATATTTT. The encoded protein is CASSPGGNTIYF. Using reference TRBV5-1 and TRBJ1-3 for the parts outside the CDR3, the full variable domain is KAGVTQTPRYLIKTRGQQVTLSCSPISGHRSVSWYQQTPGQGLQFLFEYFSETQRNKGNFPGRFSGRQFSNSRSEMNVSTLELGDSALYLCASSPGGNTIYFGEGSWLTVV.

The chain employs TRBV5-4 and TRBJ1-4, with TRBD1 as a possible D gene (5 bases). V lost 4 bases to trimming and J lost 7 bases, with 14 bases between them. The CDR3 contains 14 residues. CDR1 and CDR2 from the germline V gene are SGHNT and YYREEE (reference sequence). The CDR3 protein is CASSPGMRGEKLFF. The CDR3 DNA is TGTGCCAGCAGCCCCGGGATGAGGGGTGAAAAACTGTTTTTT.